The next 5 T cell receptor beta chains were all read from a single sample in a study of shared clonotypes between healthy human individuals (dated by TCRdb to about 2020). CD8 naive samples were CD45RO-negative cells positively selected for CCR7, giving a CD45RA+CCR7+ population that excluded TemRA cells. Library generation was performed with the immunoSEQ multiplex PCR assay. TCRdb carries this immuneACCESS record with in-frame sequences only. Its versions omit some clonotypes, under half of them owing to an unresolved V gene in the studies checked, with the rest unexplained. The sample table records hundreds of thousands of clones; roughly 98% of these occur just once. Of the sample, 0.25% to 0.35% falls within the top ten clones. The material sequenced was naive CD8+ T cells sorted from blood. In light of the paper, this sample's cell subset or site label describes: CD45RA+CCR7+. The receptors shown here come from a man aged 30 to 45 in good health.

V and J are TRBV25-1 and TRBJ2-1; 9 bases align to TRBD1. J lost 14 bases, V lost 2 bases, and 13 bases had no gene match. CDR1 and CDR2 from the germline V gene are MGHDK and SYGVNS. The CDR3 loop spans 15 amino acids. The CDR3: CASSEDRDRDKVEFF. CDR3 sequence (DNA): TGTGCCAGCAGTGAAGATAGGGACAGGGATAAGGTAGAGTTCTTC.

The chain links TRBV5-1 to TRBJ2-7; possible D gene TRBD2, 6 bases. The V and J ends lost 1 base and 3 bases respectively, with 11 bases between them. Germline values: CDR1 SGHRS, CDR2 YFSETQ. The CDR3 consists of 14 residues. The CDR3 region has the DNA TGCGCCAGCAGCTTGTTCGGGGAGGACTACGAGCAGTACTTC. As protein: CASSLFGEDYEQYF.

This CDR3 reads CAWTSGRGETQYF. The CDR3, as DNA: TGTGCCTGGACGAGCGGGAGAGGAGAGACCCAGTACTTC. The chain employs TRBV30 and TRBJ2-5, with 8 bases aligning to TRBD2. With V trimmed by 4 bases and J by 4 bases, 5 bases remained unmatched. The CDR3 is made up of 13 amino acids. Germline values: CDR1 GTSNPN, CDR2 SVGIG (reference sequence).

This clone was seen just once. This rearrangement joins TRBV28 to TRBJ1-4; 8 nucleotides match TRBD1. CDR1 and CDR2 from the germline V gene are MDHEN and SYDVKM. The ends lost 5 bases at V and 8 bases at J; junction bases unmatched: 7. The CDR3 has 14 residues. For the CDR3, the DNA is TGTGCCAGCAGTCCCCGGACAGGGATCGAAAAACTGTTTTTT. This sequence encodes CASSPRTGIEKLFF.

The V and J genes are TRBV4-1 and TRBJ2-7; the D gene could be TRBD1 or TRBD2 (6 bases each). CDR3 length: 15 amino acids. CDR1 and CDR2 from the germline V gene are MGHRA and YSYEKL. Trimming took off 4 bases at V and 0 bases at J, with 13 bases between the two ends. Here the CDR3 reads CASSPRGASSYEQYF. CDR3 DNA sequence: TGCGCCAGCAGCCCGAGGGGGGCGTCCTCCTACGAGCAGTACTTC.